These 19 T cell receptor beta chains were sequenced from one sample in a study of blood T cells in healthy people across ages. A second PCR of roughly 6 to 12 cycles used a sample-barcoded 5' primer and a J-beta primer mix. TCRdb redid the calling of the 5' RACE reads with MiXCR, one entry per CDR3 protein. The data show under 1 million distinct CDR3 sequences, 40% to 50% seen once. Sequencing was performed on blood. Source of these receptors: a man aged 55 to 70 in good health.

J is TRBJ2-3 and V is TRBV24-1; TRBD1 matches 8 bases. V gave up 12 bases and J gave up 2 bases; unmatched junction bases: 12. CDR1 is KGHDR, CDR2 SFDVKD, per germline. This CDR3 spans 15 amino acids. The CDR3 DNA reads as TGTGCCGCTCCGGACAGGGTTAGGGACACAGATACGCAGTATTTT. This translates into CAAPDRVRDTDTQYF.

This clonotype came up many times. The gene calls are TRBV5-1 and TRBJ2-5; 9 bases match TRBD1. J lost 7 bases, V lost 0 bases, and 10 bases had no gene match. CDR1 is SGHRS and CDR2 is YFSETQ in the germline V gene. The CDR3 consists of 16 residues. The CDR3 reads CASSLESGTGKVTQYF. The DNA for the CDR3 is TGCGCCAGCAGCTTGGAATCCGGGACAGGGAAGGTGACCCAGTACTTC.

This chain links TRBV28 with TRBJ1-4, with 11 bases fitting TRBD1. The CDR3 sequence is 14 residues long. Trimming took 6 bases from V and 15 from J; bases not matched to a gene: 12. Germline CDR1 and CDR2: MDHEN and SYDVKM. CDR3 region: CASSRGTGGTTVFF. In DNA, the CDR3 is TGTGCCAGCAGCCGAGGGACAGGGGGAACCACTGTGTTTTTT.

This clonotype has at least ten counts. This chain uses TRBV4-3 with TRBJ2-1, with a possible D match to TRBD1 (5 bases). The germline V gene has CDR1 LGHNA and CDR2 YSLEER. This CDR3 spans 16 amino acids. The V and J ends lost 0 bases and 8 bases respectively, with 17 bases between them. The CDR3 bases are TGCGCCAGCAGCCAAGAATTGGGGCTAGGGAAATATGAGCAGTTCTTC. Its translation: CASSQELGLGKYEQFF.

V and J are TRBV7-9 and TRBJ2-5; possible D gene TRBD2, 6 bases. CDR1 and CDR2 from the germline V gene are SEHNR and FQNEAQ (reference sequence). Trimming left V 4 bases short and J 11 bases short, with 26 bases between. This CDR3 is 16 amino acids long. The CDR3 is CASSSHSRLGAHEQYF. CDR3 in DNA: TGTGCCAGCAGCTCACATTCGCGACTAGGGGCACATGAGCAGTACTTC. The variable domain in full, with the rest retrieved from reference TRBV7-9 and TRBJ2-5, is DTGVSQNPRHKITKRGQNVTFRCDPISEHNRLYWYRQTLGQGPEFLTYFQNEAQLEKSRLLSDRFSAERPKGSFSTLEIQRTEQGDSAMYLCASSSHSRLGAHEQYFGPGTRLLVL.

The CDR3 DNA reads as TGTGCCAGCAGTGGGTCAGACCGAACCTACGAGCAGTACTTC. The encoded protein is CASSGSDRTYEQYF. J is TRBJ2-7 and V is TRBV25-1; D not resolved. Trimming took off 4 bases at V and 2 bases at J, with 12 bases between the two ends. The V gene's germline CDR1 is MGHDK and CDR2 SYGVNS. This CDR3 contains 14 residues.

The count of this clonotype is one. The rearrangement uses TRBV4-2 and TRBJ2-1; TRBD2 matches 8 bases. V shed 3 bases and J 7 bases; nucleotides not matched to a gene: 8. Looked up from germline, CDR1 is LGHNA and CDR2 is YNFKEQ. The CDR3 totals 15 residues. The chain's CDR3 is CASSQPAGVENEQFF. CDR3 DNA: TGTGCCAGCAGCCAGCCAGCGGGAGTGGAGAATGAGCAGTTCTTC.

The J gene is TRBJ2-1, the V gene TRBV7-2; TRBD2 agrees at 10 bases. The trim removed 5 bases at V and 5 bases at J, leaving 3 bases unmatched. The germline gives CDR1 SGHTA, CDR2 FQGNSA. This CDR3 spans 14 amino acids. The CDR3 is CASSVSGGDNEQFF. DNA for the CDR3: TGTGCCAGCAGCGTCAGCGGGGGGGACAATGAGCAGTTCTTC.

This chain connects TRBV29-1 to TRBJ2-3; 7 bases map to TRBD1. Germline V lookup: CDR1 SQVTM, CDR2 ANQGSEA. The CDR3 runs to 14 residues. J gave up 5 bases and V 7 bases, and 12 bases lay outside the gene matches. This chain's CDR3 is CSAYLPNRGDTQYF. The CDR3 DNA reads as TGCAGCGCCTACCTCCCAAACAGGGGAGATACGCAGTATTTT.

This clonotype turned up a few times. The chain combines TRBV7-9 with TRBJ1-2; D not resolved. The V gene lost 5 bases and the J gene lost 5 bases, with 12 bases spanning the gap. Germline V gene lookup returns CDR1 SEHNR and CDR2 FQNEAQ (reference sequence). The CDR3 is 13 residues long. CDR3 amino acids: CASSGRLSYGYTF. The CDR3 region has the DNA TGTGCCAGCAGCGGCAGGCTGTCATATGGCTACACCTTC.

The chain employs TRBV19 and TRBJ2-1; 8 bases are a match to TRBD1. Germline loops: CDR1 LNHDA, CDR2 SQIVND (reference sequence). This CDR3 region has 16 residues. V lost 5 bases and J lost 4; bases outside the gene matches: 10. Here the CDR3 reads CASSSLDRALYNEQFF. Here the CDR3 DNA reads TGTGCCAGTAGTTCCCTGGACAGGGCCCTTTACAATGAGCAGTTCTTC.

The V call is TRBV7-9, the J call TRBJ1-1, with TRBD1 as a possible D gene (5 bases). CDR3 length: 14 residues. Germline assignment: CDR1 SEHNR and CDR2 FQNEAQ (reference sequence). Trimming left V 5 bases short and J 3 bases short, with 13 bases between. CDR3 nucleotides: TGTGCCAGCAGCACGAAGGCAGGGTACACTGAAGCTTTCTTT. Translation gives CASSTKAGYTEAFF.

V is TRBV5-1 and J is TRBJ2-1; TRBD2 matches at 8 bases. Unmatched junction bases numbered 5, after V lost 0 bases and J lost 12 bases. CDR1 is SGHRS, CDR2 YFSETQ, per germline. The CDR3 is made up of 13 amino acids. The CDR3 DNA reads TGCGCCAGCAGCTTGGGGGGACTAGAGGTGCAGTTCTTC. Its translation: CASSLGGLEVQFF. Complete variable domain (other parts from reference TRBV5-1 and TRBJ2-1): KAGVTQTPRYLIKTRGQQVTLSCSPISGHRSVSWYQQTPGQGLQFLFEYFSETQRNKGNFPGRFSGRQFSNSRSEMNVSTLELGDSALYLCASSLGGLEVQFFGPGTRLTVL.

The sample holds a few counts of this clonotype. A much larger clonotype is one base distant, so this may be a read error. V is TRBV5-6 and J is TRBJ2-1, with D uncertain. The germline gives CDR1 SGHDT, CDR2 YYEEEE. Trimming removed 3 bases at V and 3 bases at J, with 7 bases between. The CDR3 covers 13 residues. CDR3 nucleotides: TGTGCCAGCAGCTGGGTTGGCTACAATGAGCAGTTCTTC. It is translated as CASSWVGYNEQFF.

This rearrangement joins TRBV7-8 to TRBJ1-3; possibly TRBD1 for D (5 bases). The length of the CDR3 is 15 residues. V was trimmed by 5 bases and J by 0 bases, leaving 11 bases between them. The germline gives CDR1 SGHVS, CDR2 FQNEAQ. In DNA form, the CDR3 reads TGTGCCAGCAGCGACCGACAGAGCTCTGGAAACACCATATATTTT. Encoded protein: CASSDRQSSGNTIYF.

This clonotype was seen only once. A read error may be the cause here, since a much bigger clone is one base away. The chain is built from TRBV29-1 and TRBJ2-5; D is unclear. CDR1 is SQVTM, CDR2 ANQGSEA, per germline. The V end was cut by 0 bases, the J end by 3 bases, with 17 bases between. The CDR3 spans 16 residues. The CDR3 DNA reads TGCAGCGTTGAAGATCTTGCCAGGACCCCTAAAGAGACCCAGTACTTC. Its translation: CSVEDLARTPKETQYF.

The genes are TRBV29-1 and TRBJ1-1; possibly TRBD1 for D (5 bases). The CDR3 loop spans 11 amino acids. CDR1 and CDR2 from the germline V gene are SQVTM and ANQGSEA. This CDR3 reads CTLDRNTEAFF. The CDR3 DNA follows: TGCACCCTCGACAGGAACACTGAAGCTTTCTTT. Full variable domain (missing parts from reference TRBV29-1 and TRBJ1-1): SAVISQKPSRDICQRGTSLTIQCQVDSQVTMMFWYRQQPGQSLTLIATANQGSEATYESGFVIDKFPISRPNLTFSTLTVSNMSPEDSSIYLCTLDRNTEAFFGQGTRLTVV.

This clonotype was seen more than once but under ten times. The CDR3 reads CASSLGRTGGASDTQYF. DNA for the CDR3: TGTGCCAGCAGCTTAGGGAGGACAGGGGGCGCGTCAGATACGCAGTATTTT. V gene TRBV7-2 combines with J gene TRBJ2-3; 11 bases map to TRBD1. The CDR3 has 17 amino acids. The V gene end was trimmed by 1 base and the J gene end by 4 bases; junction bases not matched to a gene: 7. CDR1 and CDR2 (germline): SGHTA, FQGNSA.

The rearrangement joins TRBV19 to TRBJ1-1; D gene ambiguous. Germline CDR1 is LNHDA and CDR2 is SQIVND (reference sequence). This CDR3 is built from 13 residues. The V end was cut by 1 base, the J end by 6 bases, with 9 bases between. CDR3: CASSIGWSPEAFF. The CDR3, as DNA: TGTGCCAGTAGTATAGGGTGGAGCCCTGAAGCTTTCTTT.